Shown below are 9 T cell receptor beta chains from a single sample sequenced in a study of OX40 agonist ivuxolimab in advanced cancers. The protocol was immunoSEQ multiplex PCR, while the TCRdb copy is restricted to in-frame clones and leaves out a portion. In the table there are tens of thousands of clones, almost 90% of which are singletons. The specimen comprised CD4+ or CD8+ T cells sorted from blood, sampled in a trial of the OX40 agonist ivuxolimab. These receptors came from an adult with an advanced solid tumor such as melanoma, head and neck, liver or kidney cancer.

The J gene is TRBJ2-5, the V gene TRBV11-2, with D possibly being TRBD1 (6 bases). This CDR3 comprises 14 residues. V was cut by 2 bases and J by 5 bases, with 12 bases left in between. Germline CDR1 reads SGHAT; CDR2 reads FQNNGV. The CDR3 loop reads CASSLSGQRETQYF. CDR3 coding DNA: TGTGCCAGCAGCTTAAGTGGACAGAGGGAGACCCAGTACTTC.

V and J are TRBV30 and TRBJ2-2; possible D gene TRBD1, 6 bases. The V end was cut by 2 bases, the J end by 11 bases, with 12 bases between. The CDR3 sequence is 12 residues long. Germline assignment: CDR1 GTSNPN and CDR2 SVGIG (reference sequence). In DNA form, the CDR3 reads TGTGCCTGGAGTCCAGGGGCCTATGAGCTGTTTTTT. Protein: CAWSPGAYELFF.

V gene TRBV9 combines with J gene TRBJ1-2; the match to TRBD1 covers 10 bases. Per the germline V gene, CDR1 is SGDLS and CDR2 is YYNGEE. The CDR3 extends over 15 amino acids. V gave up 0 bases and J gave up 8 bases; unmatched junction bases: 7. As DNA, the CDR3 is TGTGCCAGCAGCGTAGCGTCTCGGACAGGGGGAGGCTACACCTTC. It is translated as CASSVASRTGGGYTF.

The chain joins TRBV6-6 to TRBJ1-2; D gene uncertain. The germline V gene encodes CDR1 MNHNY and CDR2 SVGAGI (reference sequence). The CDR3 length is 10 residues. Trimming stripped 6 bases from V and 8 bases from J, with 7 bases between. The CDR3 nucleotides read TGTGCCAGCAGCACCCCAGGCTACACCTTC. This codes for CASSTPGYTF.

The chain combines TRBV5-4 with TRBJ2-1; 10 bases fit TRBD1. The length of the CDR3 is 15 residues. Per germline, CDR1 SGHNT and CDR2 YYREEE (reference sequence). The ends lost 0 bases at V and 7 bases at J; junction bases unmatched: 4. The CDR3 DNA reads TGTGCCAGCAGCTTGGTGACAGGGGGCATGAATGAGCAGTTCTTC. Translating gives CASSLVTGGMNEQFF.

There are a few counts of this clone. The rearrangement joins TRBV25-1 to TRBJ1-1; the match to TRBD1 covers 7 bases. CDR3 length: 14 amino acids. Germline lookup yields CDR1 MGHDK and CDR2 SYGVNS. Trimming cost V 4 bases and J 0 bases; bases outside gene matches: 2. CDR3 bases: TGTGCCAGCAGTGGACAGGGCCTGAACACTGAAGCTTTCTTT. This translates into CASSGQGLNTEAFF.

The CDR3 reads CAWSLRPGQGLRDTQYF. The CDR3 DNA follows: TGTGCCTGGAGCCTAAGACCGGGACAGGGATTGAGAGATACGCAGTATTTT. V gene TRBV30 combines with J gene TRBJ2-3; 9 nucleotides match TRBD1. With 3 bases clipped from V and 5 bases from J, the junction kept 15 bases outside the gene matches. Germline V CDR1 and CDR2: GTSNPN, SVGIG (reference sequence). The CDR3 length is 17 residues.

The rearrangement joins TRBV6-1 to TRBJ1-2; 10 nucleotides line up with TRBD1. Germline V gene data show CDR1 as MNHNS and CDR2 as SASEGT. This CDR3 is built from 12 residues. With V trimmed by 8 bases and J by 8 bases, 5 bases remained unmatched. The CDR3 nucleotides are TGTGCCAGCTCCGGACAGGGGGAAGGCTACACCTTC. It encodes CASSGQGEGYTF.

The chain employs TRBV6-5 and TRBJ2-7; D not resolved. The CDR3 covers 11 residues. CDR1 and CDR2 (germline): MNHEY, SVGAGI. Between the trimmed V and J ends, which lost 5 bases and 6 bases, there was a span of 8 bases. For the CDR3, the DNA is TGTGCCAGCAGTACGGGTGTCGAGCAGTACTTC. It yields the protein CASSTGVEQYF.